This TCR beta chain derives from a study of T cell responses to AZD1222 COVID-19 vaccine. Produced via immunoSEQ multiplex PCR; TCRdb's table is partial and in-frame only. The sample lists roughly 60,000 clones; 60% to 85% were seen once. V lost 0 bases, J lost 11 bases, and 13 bases lay in between. The CDR3 spans 13 residues. Germline CDR1 and CDR2: SGHDN and FVKESK. The study, taken as a whole, reports: Spike-specific TCR repertoires showed rising breadth and depth after two AZD1222 doses. Repertoire collection took place solely once the T cell response had peaked. Spike-spanning, vaccine-associated CD4 TCRs were dominant at 160-218 and 743-854.

As concerns this clone: What it binds is unknown.

The TCR comes from an adult who received the AZD1222 COVID-19 vaccine. The V call is TRBV14, the J call TRBJ1-1; D is undetermined. The material was peripheral blood, obtained 28 days after the second AZD1222 dose. CDR3 sequence (DNA): TGTGCCAGCAGCCAAGATCGGGTAGGGTGGGCTTTCTTT. Translation gives CASSQDRVGWAFF. The whole variable domain, remainder taken from reference TRBV14 and TRBJ1-1, is EAGVTQFPSHSVIEKGQTVTLRCDPISGHDNLYWYRRVMGKEIKFLLHFVKESKQDESGMPNNRFLAERTGGTYSTLKVQPAELEDSGVYFCASSQDRVGWAFFGQGTRLTVV.